Listed here is a single T cell receptor beta chain. Its antigen is undetermined. This record belongs to a study of T cell repertoires in cytomegalovirus infection. Study summary: CMV epitopes, recently identified HLA-C-restricted and well-studied HLA-B-restricted, were used. Based on public TCR beta signatures, there were indications of CMV infection and of a matching HLA type.

Study-wide findings and caveats: Predominance within the ex vivo response was attributable to HLA-C-restricted CMV-specific TCR beta clonotypes. Cumulative frequency (of public TCR beta family members) identified carriers of CMV plus the relevant HLA.

This CDR3 region has 14 residues. Germline CDR1 reads SGHDT; CDR2 reads YYEEEE. Germline trimming cut 4 bases from V and 7 bases from J; bases unmatched to any gene: 4. TCRdb redid the calling of the reads with MiXCR, one entry per CDR3 protein. This sample has 400,000 to 600,000 distinct CDR3 sequences, with under 55% found just once. The specimen was cultured PBMCs, collected from culture after CMV antigen stimulation. The receptor's source is a human donor in good health (CMV status not recorded). Some clones in this sample may be carry-over from other donors' samples. The chain joins TRBV5-6 to TRBJ1-6, with 8 bases that match TRBD1. CDR3 loop: CASSARTGNSPLHF. The CDR3 DNA reads as TGTGCCAGCAGCGCCCGGACAGGGAATTCACCCCTCCACTTT.